The clone carrying this T cell receptor beta chain was found once. Antigen unknown. This table comes from immunoSEQ multiplex PCR, and its TCRdb copy is limited to in-frame clones, with some not included. The sample yields hundreds of thousands of clones, 89% seen once. This sample was included in a study of Ad26.COV2.S vaccination and SARS-CoV-2 variants. Turning to the study itself: Donor got 5x10^10 or 1x10^11 viral particles of Ad26.COV2.S.

Study-level findings and limits: Substantial breadth was reportedly displayed by spike-specific CD8+ and CD4+ T cell responses after vaccination.

Treatment indicated: roughly 20 received Ad26.COV2.S at low or high dose, single or two shots; 5 received placebo; per-sample allocation not given. Sample collection was performed on day 63 after the first vaccine or placebo injection. Trimming took off 0 bases at V and 2 bases at J, with 8 bases between the two ends. The CDR3 has 14 amino acids. The V gene's germline CDR1 is SGHRS and CDR2 YFSETQ. This chain connects TRBV5-1 to TRBJ1-2, with D uncertain. This TCR came from a person aged 18-65 years who received the Ad26.COV2.S COVID-19 vaccine or a placebo. This specimen was peripheral blood, taken in a trial of Ad26.COV2.S vaccine versus placebo. The CDR3 spells CASSLDSRNYGYTF. The CDR3 bases are TGCGCCAGCAGCTTGGACAGCAGAAACTATGGCTACACCTTC.